Sequencing of this T cell receptor (beta chain) was carried out in a study of vaccination and CD4 T cells after COVID-19. Study at large: Each of the control cultures got a CEFX pool, an HIV-1 Nef pool, or no peptide.

Cultured CD4+ T cell DNA underwent sequencing with the Oncomine TCR Beta short-read assay. Each CDR3 protein gets one entry after TCRdb re-called the PCR reads with MiXCR. Of 23,000 or so distinct CDR3 sequences in the sample, more than 30% were seen once. This clonotype was seen only a few times. The antigen remains unidentified. This CDR3 contains 16 residues. J was trimmed by 2 bases and V by 2 bases; bases with no gene match: 5. The V gene's germline CDR1 is SGHTA and CDR2 FQGNSA. The time point here: late sampling 161 to 241 days after vaccination in a few convalescent patients. Treatment in this sample: approximately nine-day PBMC culture with coronavirus spike peptide pools or control peptides (ViraFEST assay). With peptide pools, ViraFEST first expanded antigen-specific T cells and afterwards sequenced their TCRs.

This rearrangement joins TRBV7-2 to TRBJ2-7; the match to TRBD2 covers 11 bases. Sample: CD4+ T cells from blood, cultured in vitro, taken about 7 months after SARS-CoV-2 vaccination. This clonotype originated in a human donor who had recovered from COVID-19. This CDR3 is CASSLTGLAGAYEQYF. The CDR3 DNA reads TGTGCCAGCAGCTTAACTGGACTAGCGGGTGCCTACGAGCAGTACTTC.